A selection of T cell receptor beta chains follows, all from one sample in a study of OX40 agonist ivuxolimab in advanced cancers. Assay used: immunoSEQ multiplex PCR; TCRdb lists only in-frame clones, some missing. The table includes roughly 61,000 clones, approximately 86% detected once. The sequences come from CD4+ or CD8+ T cells sorted from blood, collected in a trial of the OX40 agonist ivuxolimab. These receptor sequences come from an adult with an advanced solid tumor such as melanoma, head and neck, liver or kidney cancer. The CDR3 runs from the conserved cysteine through the conserved F or W. D genes are given only for firm matches. Rows give clone size only sometimes, using once, few, many, or a class for an expanded clone.

TRBD1 - TRBJ2-1 TRBV4-3 TGCGCCAGCAGCCAAGGGGAGGGACAGGGGGCGCGAAATGAGCAGTTCTTC CASSQGEGQGARNEQFF
- once TRBJ2-3 TRBV6-5 TGTGCCAGCAGTCTGGCAGGGACTTTTTCAGATACGCAGTATTTT CASSLAGTFSDTQYF
- - TRBJ2-7 TRBV5-1 TGCGCCAGCAGCTTGGCGGGACCCAGAAGTTACGAGCAGTACTTC CASSLAGPRSYEQYF
TRBD1 - TRBJ2-6 TRBV10-3 TGTGCCATCAGTGAGGGTTCGGGACAGGGGAACTCTGGGGCCAACGTCCTGACTTTC CAISEGSGQGNSGANVLTF
- - TRBJ2-1 TRBV5-1 TGCGCCAGCAGCTTGTCAACGTTGGCTAGAAAGTATGAGCAGTTCTTC CASSLSTLARKYEQFF
- - TRBJ1-5 TRBV28 TGTGCCAGCAGTTACCCGCCGGGTAGCAATCAGCCCCAGCATTTT CASSYPPGSNQPQHF
- - TRBJ1-5 TRBV7-2 TGTGCCAGCAGCTTCCAACCGGGGGGTTTGGGCAATCAGCCCCAGCATTTT CASSFQPGGLGNQPQHF
- - TRBJ2-7 TRBV28 TGTGCCAGCAGTTTAGGCTCCTACGAGCAGTACTTC CASSLGSYEQYF
- - TRBJ2-5 TRBV7-9 TGTGCCAGCAGCTACGGATTGGGAGAGACCCAGTACTTC CASSYGLGETQYF
TRBD1 once TRBJ2-5 TRBV9 TGTGCCAGCAGCGTAGATTCGGGACAGGGAATTCAAGAGACCCAGTACTTC CASSVDSGQGIQETQYF
TRBD2 - TRBJ2-1 TRBV7-7 TGTGCCAGCAGCCCTGGGACTAGCCTCTACAATGAGCAGTTCTTC CASSPGTSLYNEQFF
- - TRBJ1-6 TRBV27 TGTGCCAGCAGTTTATTACCACAGGCTAATTCACCCCTCCACTTT CASSLLPQANSPLHF
- - TRBJ2-4 TRBV25-1 TGTGCCAGCAGTGGGTCGGGTCGTTACAACATTCAGTACTTC CASSGSGRYNIQYF
- - TRBJ2-1 TRBV18 TGTGCCAGCTCACCCGTGGCGGGCGGGATAATCTATGAGCAGTTCTTC CASSPVAGGIIYEQFF
- - TRBJ1-5 TRBV30 TGTGCCTGGAGTGACGGGCTCTTTGGGCCCCAGCATTTT CAWSDGLFGPQHF
TRBD1 - TRBJ2-5 TRBV5-1 TGCGCCAGCAGCTTGGTGACAGGGGGAGCCAAGGAGACCCAGTACTTC CASSLVTGGAKETQYF
- - TRBJ2-5 TRBV27 TGTGCCAGCAGTTTAGGGGCAAGGACAGTGGAGTACTTC CASSLGARTVEYF
- - TRBJ1-4 TRBV2 TGTGCCAGTGCTTCGGGGACACGGTCTGAAAAACTGTTTTTT CASASGTRSEKLFF
- - TRBJ2-2 TRBV27 TGTGCCAGCAGTTTGAGGCTGGCCACCGGGGAGCTGTTTTTT CASSLRLATGELFF
- few TRBJ1-2 TRBV29-1 TGCAGCGGGAGGGTTGGCTATGGCTACACCTTC CSGRVGYGYTF
TRBD1 - TRBJ2-7 TRBV7-8 TGTGCCAGCAGCACCCGGGACAGGGCCGACGAGCAGTACTTC CASSTRDRADEQYF
TRBD2 - TRBJ2-7 TRBV10-2 TGCGCCAGCAGTGAGCGACGGAGAGGACTAGCGGGGGCCACCCCCTACGAGCAGTACTTC CASSERRRGLAGATPYEQYF
- - TRBJ2-5 TRBV2 TGTGCCAGCCGCAGGGATCAAGAGACCCAGTACTTC CASRRDQETQYF
TRBD2 - TRBJ2-1 TRBV30 TGTGCCTGGACACACGGGGGGGGCTATGATGAGCAGTTCTTC CAWTHGGGYDEQFF
- - TRBJ1-2 TRBV10-3 TGTGCCATCAGCCCCCCCCGGGGGGCCCATAACTATGGCTACACCTTC CAISPPRGAHNYGYTF
TRBD1 - TRBJ2-3 TRBV18 TGTGCCAGCTCACCAACAACACCGGGACAGGGGAGCACAGATACGCAGTATTTT CASSPTTPGQGSTDTQYF
- - TRBJ1-1 TRBV9 TGTGTCAGCAGCGTATACGACCGGAACACTGAAGCTTTCTTT CVSSVYDRNTEAFF
- - TRBJ1-2 TRBV6-5 TGTGCCAGCAGGAACAGGGCTCTGGGCTATGGCTACACCTTC CASRNRALGYGYTF
- - TRBJ1-1 TRBV5-1 TGCGCCAGCAGCCCGACGATAGGGGACACTGAAGCTTTCTTT CASSPTIGDTEAFF
TRBD1 - TRBJ2-5 TRBV5-1 TGCGCCAGCAGCGTACCCGGGACAGACCTCGGATCGGTGAAGACCCAGTACTTC CASSVPGTDLGSVKTQYF
TRBD1 - TRBJ1-5 TRBV10-1 TGCGCCCCGGGTTCGAGACAGGGTAATCAGCCCCAGCATTTT CAPGSRQGNQPQHF
- - TRBJ1-1 TRBV4-3 TGCGCCAGCAGCCAAGCTTGGGGGGCCAACACTGAAGCTTTCTTT CASSQAWGANTEAFF
TRBD1 few TRBJ2-7 TRBV28 TGTGCCAGCAGGGGGACAGGGGGCAGGGAGCAGTACTTC CASRGTGGREQYF
TRBD2 - TRBJ2-3 TRBV5-1 TGCGCCAGCAGCTCGATGCTAGCGGGGGATTTAGATACGCAGTATTTT CASSSMLAGDLDTQYF
- - TRBJ1-5 TRBV13 TGTGCCAGCAGCTTAGGGGATCTCTCGCCCCAGCCCCAGCATTTT CASSLGDLSPQPQHF
TRBD1 - TRBJ2-5 TRBV10-1 TGCGCCAGCAGTAGAGGGGGCCCCCAAGAGACCCAGTACTTC CASSRGGPQETQYF
- - TRBJ1-2 TRBV9 TGTGCCAGCAGCCCGGGGACGGTCTATGGCTACACCTTC CASSPGTVYGYTF
- - TRBJ1-2 TRBV5-4 TGTGCCAGCAGTTTAGATGGGGGACGAGATGGCTACACCTTC CASSLDGGRDGYTF
TRBD1 - TRBJ2-7 TRBV5-4 TGTGCCAGCACCCCCGGGACAGGGGCGAACTACGAGCAGTACTTC CASTPGTGANYEQYF
- - TRBJ2-3 TRBV20-1 TGCAGTGCTAAGGGGGGCGTCACGCAGTATTTT CSAKGGVTQYF
- - TRBJ1-2 TRBV11-1 TGTGCCAGCACCATCCTACAGGGAGTAGATGGCTACACCTTC CASTILQGVDGYTF
TRBD1 - TRBJ2-2 TRBV28 TGTGCCAGCATCCCGACAGGGAGCGCCAGGGAGCTGTTTTTT CASIPTGSARELFF
- - TRBJ1-6 TRBV19 TGTGCCAGTAGTGAGACAGAGAGTTCACCCCTCCACTTT CASSETESSPLHF
- - TRBJ2-7 TRBV28 TGTGCCAGCAGTTCCCGGGACTCCTACGAGCAGTACTTC CASSSRDSYEQYF
TRBD1 - TRBJ1-4 TRBV4-2 TGTGCCAGCAGCCAAGACCTCTCCCCCGGGACAGGGTCCTCATTT CASSQDLSPGTGSSF
- - TRBJ2-6 TRBV6-5 TGTGCCAGCAAACGGGGAACCGGGGCCAACGTCCTGACTTTC CASKRGTGANVLTF